The present T cell receptor beta chain was sequenced within a study of post-analysis software for immune sequencing data. Unique molecular identifiers tagged the TCR beta cDNA libraries. When roughly 0.9 to 10 million T cells were used, they gave 500,000 or so cDNA molecules. MiXCR was run by TCRdb on the PCR reads, yielding one entry per CDR3 protein. The table lists around 250,000 distinct CDR3 sequences, 36% of them singletons. This clonotype was counted a few times. The antigen remains unidentified. Germline V gives CDR1 MGHRA, CDR2 YSYEKL. V gave up 0 bases and J gave up 11 bases; unmatched junction bases: 5. This CDR3 contains 14 residues. Study-level results: Samples sharing a preparation batch grouped tightly together when assessed by F measure. The study found significantly lower normalized Chao1 diversity in multiple sclerosis patients than in controls. With TRBV5-6, TRBV5-1 and TRBV20-1 included, 4 or 5 TRBV segments were more frequent in patients than in controls.

The material sequenced was blood. The chain has TRBV4-1 and TRBJ2-3; 10 nucleotides agree with TRBD2. This sequence was found in a girl under 18 with multiple sclerosis. CDR3 protein: CASSQEASGGLQYF. The CDR3, as DNA: TGCGCCAGCAGCCAAGAGGCTAGCGGGGGCCTGCAGTATTTT.